The clone carrying this TCR beta chain appeared a single time. The CDR3 totals 13 residues. V trimming: 6 bases; J trimming: 8 bases; junction bases outside the gene matches: 6. CDR1 is MNHEY, CDR2 SVGAGI, per germline. The repertoire was sequenced with immunoSEQ multiplex PCR; TCRdb's copy has only in-frame clones and lacks some. The sample lists about 120,000 clones, approximately 92% occurring once. This specimen comes from a study of OX40 agonist ivuxolimab in advanced cancers. Overall study context: The dose-escalation cohort was approximately 80% male, with a mean age of about 56 years, ranging roughly 20 to 90.

The chain couples TRBV6-5 to TRBJ1-2; 10 bases map to TRBD1. This sequence originates from an adult with an advanced solid tumor such as melanoma, head and neck, liver or kidney cancer. Here the sequenced sample was CD4+ or CD8+ T cells sorted from blood, taken in a trial of the OX40 agonist ivuxolimab. Here the CDR3 DNA reads TGTGCCAGCAGCCGCGGACAGGGGGAGGGCTACACCTTC. Translated, it gives CASSRGQGEGYTF.